The 8 T cell receptor beta chains presented below share a single source sample, sequenced in a study of T-cell reconstitution after alpha-beta-depleted transplantation in children. Unique molecular identifiers were incorporated when the TCRbeta library was constructed. TCRdb itself ran the PCR reads through MiXCR, one entry per CDR3 protein. The sample lists about 500,000 distinct CDR3 sequences, about 33% occurring once. Here the sequenced sample was PBMCs from the stem cell graft donor, taken from the stem cell graft. These receptors were taken from a human donor who donated a stem cell graft to a child with aplastic anemia.

This clonotype was counted a few times. This chain joins TRBV29-1 and TRBJ2-7; TRBD2 matches at 13 bases. CDR1 and CDR2 from the germline V gene are SQVTM and ANQGSEA. This CDR3 is built from 16 residues. V was clipped by 4 bases and J by 0 bases; unmatched bases: 6. CDR3 amino acids: CSVGGLAGFPSYEQYF. The CDR3, as DNA: TGCAGCGTTGGGGGACTAGCGGGATTTCCCTCCTACGAGCAGTACTTC.

The rearrangement links TRBV6-5 to TRBJ1-1; TRBD1 is a possible D gene (5 bases). The CDR3 totals 14 residues. V dropped 2 bases and J dropped 4 bases, with 11 bases sitting between them. In germline, CDR1 is MNHEY, CDR2 SVGAGI. CDR3 nucleotide sequence: TGTGCCAGCAGTTACATTCGGGGCCTCACTGAAGCTTTCTTT. Its protein is CASSYIRGLTEAFF.

The chain recombines TRBV9 with TRBJ2-3; 14 nucleotides match TRBD2. The CDR3 length is 19 residues. Germline-derived CDR1 and CDR2 are SGDLS and YYNGEE. V shed 4 bases, J shed 3 bases, and the junction held 13 bases outside the gene matches. The CDR3 DNA reads TGTGCCAGCAGCTCACGGACTGGACTAGCGGGAGGTCCAACAGATACGCAGTATTTT. This sequence encodes CASSSRTGLAGGPTDTQYF.

The chain carries TRBV9 and TRBJ2-4; 9 nucleotides match TRBD2. Trimming cost V 0 bases and J 5 bases; bases outside gene matches: 0. Germline CDR1 and CDR2: SGDLS and YYNGEE. The length of the CDR3 is 14 residues. CDR3 region: CASSVGLAENIQYF. CDR3 bases: TGTGCCAGCAGCGTAGGACTAGCGGAAAACATTCAGTACTTC. Full variable domain (missing parts from reference TRBV9 and TRBJ2-4): DSGVTQTPKHLITATGQRVTLRCSPRSGDLSVYWYQQSLDQGLQFLIQYYNGEERAKGNILERFSAQQFPDLHSELNLSSLELGDSALYFCASSVGLAENIQYFGAGTRLSVL.

The chain couples TRBV20-1 to TRBJ2-2, with D unresolved. This CDR3 has 16 residues. The V and J ends lost 2 bases and 2 bases respectively, with 15 bases between them. In germline, CDR1 is DFQATT, CDR2 SNEGSKA (reference sequence). CDR3 amino acids: CSARRFAAGNTGELFF. DNA of the CDR3: TGCAGTGCTAGAAGATTTGCGGCAGGAAACACCGGGGAGCTGTTTTTT.

J is TRBJ2-1 and V is TRBV5-1; D not certain. V was clipped by 5 bases and J by 8 bases, with 14 bases between them. This CDR3 has 13 amino acids. CDR1 is SGHRS and CDR2 is YFSETQ in the germline V gene. The CDR3 nucleotides are TGCGCCAGCAGGCTTACCCTAATCGATGAGCAGTTCTTC. This translates into CASRLTLIDEQFF.

The chain carries TRBV3-1 and TRBJ2-1; 7 positions match TRBD2. With V trimmed by 2 bases and J by 3 bases, 4 bases remained unmatched. Germline values: CDR1 LGHDT, CDR2 YNNKEL (reference sequence). This CDR3 is built from 15 residues. The CDR3 sequence is CASSQRRELYNEQFF. CDR3 nucleotide sequence: TGTGCCAGCAGCCAACGGCGGGAGCTCTACAATGAGCAGTTCTTC.

The rearrangement uses TRBV30 and TRBJ1-2, with 7 bases aligning to TRBD1. The CDR3 is made up of 16 amino acids. Germline CDR1 and CDR2: GTSNPN and SVGIG (reference sequence). V lost 8 bases to trimming and J lost 3 bases; unmatched junction nucleotides: 18. The CDR3 loop is CALRGGNNTPYYGYTF. CDR3 nucleotide sequence: TGTGCCCTCAGGGGGGGGAATAATACGCCCTACTATGGCTACACCTTC.